This TCR beta chain comes out of a study of cytomegalovirus exposure and HLA in healthy donors (dated by TCRdb to about 2017). As for the study more broadly: According to an earlier analysis of 550 to 750 of the donors, 150 million to 200 million T cells yielded some 120 million unique TCR beta sequences and 276 Gb of sequence data. High-throughput TCR immunosequencing, statistical association of individual TCRs with disease status, and machine learning were combined to predict cytomegalovirus infection status. Rather than drawing on any new phenotypic data, the later analysis identified candidate immune exposures from TCR beta sequences and the way those sequences occurred across donors. Among about 410 genotyped donors of the cohort, an average of around 240,000 unique TCR beta nucleotide sequences was sequenced per donor, of which about 19% were non-productive. The study was designed to test whether signatures of past pathogen exposure could be identified by cataloging public T cell receptors. Typing coverage differed by locus: A, B, C, DRB1 and DQB1 were typed in about 629-640 donors, DQA1 in 522, DPA1 in some 570, and DPB1 in approximately 450. Both class I and class II loci were covered by HLA typing, at four-digit resolution. A separate validation cohort of 100 to 150 different subjects was used in addition to the approximately 700-subject first cohort. Approximately 310 gigabases of sequencing data and 70 million to 85 million unique TCR sequences were included in an early release covering about 600 HLA-typed donors. The study profiled the T cell repertoires of hundreds of subjects by immunosequencing and related them to cytomegalovirus serostatus. Alongside the repertoire data, information on donor age, sex, ethnicity and CMV serostatus was compiled. In a later analysis, previously published TCR beta repertoires from 600 to 850 donors were re-analyzed and high-resolution HLA genotyping was added so that TCR occurrence patterns could be studied. Of the 398 genotyped donors, less than 90% were placed in the genetic ancestry cluster associated with self-reported Caucasian donors. Every repertoire in the discovery cohort had been generated on one and the same sequencing platform. An earlier analysis of around 580 of the donors used high-throughput TCR beta sequencing to judge whether each TCR beta V gene segment behaved as functional or pseudogenic. Genome-wide SNP genotypes for about 65% of the roughly 670 donors were used in a later genetic analysis, which treated that subset as a discovery cohort. A few DR-DQ haplotypes were handled as single units for association and clustering because linkage in the cohort was strong. What the authors observed across the whole study: HLA typing was unavailable for some donors at each locus, so association tests used only the typed subset. It was suggested by the authors that the approach could potentially be generalized to other disease states and immunological phenotypes. Presence/absence analyses assumed roughly uniform sequencing depth across donors, an assumption that may not hold. A later analysis found that most CMV-associated TCR beta chains appeared HLA-restricted, with HLA associations seemingly driven largely by CMV exposure. Broadly in line with IMGT annotations, most TCR beta V segments showed up in productive rearrangements about 90% or about 30% of the time in an earlier analysis of 450 to 600 of the donors. The only immune exposure information available for the cohort was CMV serostatus. A later genetic analysis reported fewer N-insertions in productive TCRs among donors in an Asian-associated ancestry cluster than the roughly 700-donor mean. A total of 164 TCR beta chains were listed by the study as associated with cytomegalovirus. This cohort had only TCR beta chains sequenced, and the lack of alpha or paired-chain data limited which features could be detected. The earlier analysis of 587 of the donors excluded around 17 rarely observed V segments, including chromosome 9 orphons, because counts were too low. Strong co-occurrence of HLA alleles, especially DR and DQ, made assigning TCR associations to individual alleles difficult. Three of the identified cytomegalovirus-associated TCR beta chains were confirmed in vitro to be specific for cytomegalovirus antigens. A later genetic analysis associated a missense DCLRE1C variant with V-gene and J-gene trimming of TCR beta chains, and an independent cohort replicated the association. The classifier was reported to diagnose cytomegalovirus status with high specificity and sensitivity in both the original and validation cohorts. A cluster of highly shared sequence variants was judged likely to be a technical artifact of the sequencing pipeline. Compared with equally common non-associated chains, HLA-associated TCR beta chains in a later analysis were more clonally expanded and had lower generation probabilities. A further reported finding was that TCR beta sequences accurately predicted the HLA-A and HLA-B alleles for most subjects in the first cohort. Several of the top co-occurrence clusters appeared to be linked to parvovirus B19, influenza, CMV and Epstein-Barr virus, according to a later analysis. In a later analysis, TCR association rates were found to vary across HLA loci, with the most associated TCRs seen for DRB1 alleles and the fewest for HLA-C alleles. Because the 87-base-pair reads could not distinguish some IMGT-functional V segments, including TRBV6-2 and TRBV6-3, those segments were excluded. At a false discovery rate of 0.05, a later analysis linked fewer than 20,000 TCR beta sequences to specific HLA alleles. Most TCR sequences were seen in very few donors, while some public TCRs were found in many individuals. Correlated functional status among segregating V segments might reflect linkage disequilibrium, but an unknown experimental factor could not be ruled out.

The cohort was made up of roughly 670 healthy bone marrow donors. Cohort members were all nominally healthy when sampled, although unrecorded immune exposures were likely present. The donor tested CMV seropositive and was one of the 289 seropositive cohort members. Every donor gave a peripheral blood sample, and the peripheral blood mononuclear cells from that sample were used for TCR beta sequencing. The Qiagen DNeasy Blood Extraction Kit was used to extract genomic DNA from the blood cell samples. In the case of this clone: The antigen it binds to is not known. There are no base qualities to consult, and no much larger clone falls within one base.

Libraries came from the immunoSEQ multiplex PCR assay. For the multiplex PCR, a mixture combining 60 forward primers for TCR Vbeta segments and 13 reverse primers for TCR Jbeta segments was used. A multiplex PCR assay on genomic DNA amplified the CDR3 region of rearranged TCR beta genes. On the Illumina HiSeq System, the amplified TCR beta libraries were sequenced as 87-base-pair reads. The source study handled its data this way. In a later analysis, tens of millions of unique TCR beta chains were counted across the roughly 670 repertoires, and around 10 million of these chains were shared by at least two donors. To remove PCR and sequencing errors, raw reads were error-corrected and collapsed into unique sequences using a nearest-neighbor algorithm that merged closely related sequences. CDR3 sequences were aligned to IMGT reference sequences to assign V, D and J gene segments. Each retained sequence needed at least a six-nucleotide match to both a V gene segment and a J gene segment. Rearrangements were called productive when the CDR3 lacked stop codons and stayed in frame with V and J; all others were non-productive. Following IMGT convention, CDR3 was defined as the stretch from the second conserved V-encoded cysteine to the conserved J-encoded phenylalanine. The earlier analysis of about 590 of the donors excluded sequences that lacked an unambiguous match to a single V gene segment. An earlier analysis of several hundred of the donors classified V segments as functional when productive rearrangements were above 56.7% and as segregating when the standard deviation between donors was above 5%. A statistical classification framework was built to diagnose cytomegalovirus status from the catalog of TCR beta chain sequences. In a later analysis, TCR nucleotide sequences were compared against IMGT/GENE-DB human TR gene sequences so that V and J genes could be assigned. A later analysis assigned CDR3 sequences and most-parsimonious VDJ recombination scenarios with the TCRdist pipeline. In a later analysis, every TCR beta chain was defined by the combination of its CDR3 amino acid sequence and its V-gene family, and reads without a unique V-gene family were dropped. As a way to deal with suspected cross-contamination and a sequencing artifact, a later analysis dropped hundreds of nucleotide sequences that were highly shared and had low generation probability. A later analysis calculated a clonal expansion index for each public chain from normalized within-repertoire ranks of inferred template counts. A later analysis computed generation probabilities with a VDJ recombination model fitted to out-of-frame rearrangements, and checked the results against IGoR. Hypergeometric tests were used in a later analysis to score TCR-TCR, TCR-HLA and TCR-CMV co-occurrence, with a repertoire-size bias correction applied to the TCR pairs. In a later analysis, false discovery rates were estimated by permuting HLA or CMV assignments 20 times. In a later analysis, co-occurring TCRs were grouped using DBSCAN, and TCRdist sequence similarity was added for clustering within HLA-allele-positive subsets. Repertoires with fewer than 30,000 or more than 120,000 public chains, plus five repertoires with anomalous nucleotide sharing, were excluded from co-occurrence clustering. The source is immuneACCESS, and TCRdb retained only in-frame sequences with V and J called. Part of the clones is not carried over; for the studies checked, unresolved V genes explain less than half of this, and the remainder is unexplained. V and J calls and clone size are as listed in that table; D and trimming were resolved from the DNA. The sample table contains about 120,000 clones; only one count was recorded for roughly 80% of them. About 29% of the sample lies in the top ten.

Reading from cysteine to phenylalanine, the CDR3 counts 13 amino acids. This entry keeps only the CDR3 DNA: 39 bases, framed from base 1. From the germline V gene, CDR1 is LGHNT and CDR2 is FRNRAP. V sheds 9 bases and J sheds 13 bases, leaving 19 bases between their ends. This sequence was found in a man aged 60 to 75 in good health and CMV-seropositive. The sequenced material came from PBMCs. The chain uses TRBV12-5 and TRBJ1-6, with an unclear D gene assignment. The DNA reads TGTGCTAGCGGGGTCAGCCTCGGCGGGCCCCTCCACTTT. Its protein product is CASGVSLGGPLHF.